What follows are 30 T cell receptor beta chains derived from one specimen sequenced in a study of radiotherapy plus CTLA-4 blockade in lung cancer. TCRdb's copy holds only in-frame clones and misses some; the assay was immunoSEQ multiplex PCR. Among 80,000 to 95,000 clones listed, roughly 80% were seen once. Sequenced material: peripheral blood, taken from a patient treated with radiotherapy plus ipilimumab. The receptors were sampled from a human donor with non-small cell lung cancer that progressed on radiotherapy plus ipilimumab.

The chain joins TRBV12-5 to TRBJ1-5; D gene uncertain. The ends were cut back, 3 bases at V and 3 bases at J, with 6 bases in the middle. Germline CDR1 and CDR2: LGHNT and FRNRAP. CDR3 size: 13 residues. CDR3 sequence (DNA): TGTGCTAGTGGTTTCGGTGTCAATCAGCCCCAGCATTTT. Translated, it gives CASGFGVNQPQHF.

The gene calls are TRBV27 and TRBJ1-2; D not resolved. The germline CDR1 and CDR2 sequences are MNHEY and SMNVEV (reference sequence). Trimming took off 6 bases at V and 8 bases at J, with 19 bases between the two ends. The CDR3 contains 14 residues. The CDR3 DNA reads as TGTGCCAGCAGGCGAGACCGAGACCTTTTCGGCTACACCTTC. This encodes CASRRDRDLFGYTF.

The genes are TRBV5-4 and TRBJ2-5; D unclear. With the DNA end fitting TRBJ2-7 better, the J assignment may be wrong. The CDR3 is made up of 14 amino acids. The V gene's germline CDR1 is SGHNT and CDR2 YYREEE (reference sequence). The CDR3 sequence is CASSAELWAYEQYF. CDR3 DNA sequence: TGTGCCAGCAGCGCGGAGTTATGGGCCTACGAGCAGTACTTC.

The CDR3 region has the DNA TGTGCCAGCAGTATCGACTACAGGGCGGAGACCCAGTACTTC. As protein: CASSIDYRAETQYF. The J gene is TRBJ2-5, the V gene TRBV27; a possible D gene is TRBD1 (6 bases). Between the trimmed V and J ends, which lost 5 bases and 5 bases, there was a span of 15 bases. The CDR3 runs to 14 residues. Germline-derived CDR1 and CDR2 are MNHEY and SMNVEV (reference sequence).

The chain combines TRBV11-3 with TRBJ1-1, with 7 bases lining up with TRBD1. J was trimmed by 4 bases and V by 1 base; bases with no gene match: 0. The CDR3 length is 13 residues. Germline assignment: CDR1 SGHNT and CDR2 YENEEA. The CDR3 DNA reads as TGTGCCAGCAGCTTAGCAGGGGGCACTGAAGCTTTCTTT. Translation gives CASSLAGGTEAFF.

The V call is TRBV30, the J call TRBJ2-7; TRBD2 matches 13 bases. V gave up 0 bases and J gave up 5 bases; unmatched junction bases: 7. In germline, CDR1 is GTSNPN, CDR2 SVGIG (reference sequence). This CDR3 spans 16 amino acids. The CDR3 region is CAWSVSIGLAGDEQYF. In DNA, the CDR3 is TGTGCCTGGAGTGTCTCAATCGGACTAGCGGGAGACGAGCAGTACTTC.

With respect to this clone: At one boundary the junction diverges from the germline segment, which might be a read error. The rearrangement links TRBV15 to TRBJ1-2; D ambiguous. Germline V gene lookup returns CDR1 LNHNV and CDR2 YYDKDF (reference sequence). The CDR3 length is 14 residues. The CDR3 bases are TGTGCCACCAGCAGAGGGGGAGGGAACTACGGCTACACCTTC. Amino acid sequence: CATSRGGGNYGYTF.

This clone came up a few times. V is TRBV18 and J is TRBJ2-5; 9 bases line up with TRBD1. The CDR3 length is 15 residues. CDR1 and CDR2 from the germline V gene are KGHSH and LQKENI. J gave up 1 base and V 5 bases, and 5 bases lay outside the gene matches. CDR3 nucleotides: TGTGCCAGCTCATCGGGACAGGGCCCCCAAGAGACCCAGTACTTC. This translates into CASSSGQGPQETQYF. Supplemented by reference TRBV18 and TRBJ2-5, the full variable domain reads NAGVMQNPRHLVRRRGQEARLRCSPMKGHSHVYWYRQLPEEGLKFMVYLQKENIIDESGMPKERFSAEFPKEGPSILRIQQVVRGDSAAYFCASSSGQGPQETQYFGPGTRLLVL.

The CDR3 sequence: CASSLGALRDRGYEQYF. As DNA, the CDR3 is TGTGCCAGCAGCTTGGGGGCGCTCCGGGACAGGGGCTACGAGCAGTACTTC. The chain recombines TRBV5-4 with TRBJ2-7; TRBD1 agrees at 10 bases. Germline assignment: CDR1 SGHNT and CDR2 YYREEE (reference sequence). V shed 0 bases, J shed 3 bases, and the junction held 9 bases outside the gene matches. The length of the CDR3 is 17 residues. Drawing the rest from reference TRBV5-4 and TRBJ2-7, the complete variable domain is ETGVTQSPTHLIKTRGQQVTLRCSSQSGHNTVSWYQQALGQGPQFIFQYYREEENGRGNFPPRFSGLQFPNYSSELNVNALELDDSALYLCASSLGALRDRGYEQYFGPGTRLTVT.

The CDR3, as DNA: TGCAGTGCTGAGGGGGCCGAGCAGTACGTC. It is translated as CSAEGAEQYV. The chain has TRBV20-1 and TRBJ2-7, with 7 bases matching TRBD1. The V segment lost 5 bases and the J segment 6 bases; nucleotides outside the gene matches: 1. Germline CDR1 reads DFQATT; CDR2 reads SNEGSKA (reference sequence). The CDR3 covers 10 residues.

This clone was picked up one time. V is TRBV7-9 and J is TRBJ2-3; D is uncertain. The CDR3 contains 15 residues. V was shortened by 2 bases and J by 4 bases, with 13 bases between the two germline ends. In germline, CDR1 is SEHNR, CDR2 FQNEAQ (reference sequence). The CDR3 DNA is TGTGCCAGCAGCTTATCGGTGGGTTGGGCAGATACGCAGTATTTT. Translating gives CASSLSVGWADTQYF.

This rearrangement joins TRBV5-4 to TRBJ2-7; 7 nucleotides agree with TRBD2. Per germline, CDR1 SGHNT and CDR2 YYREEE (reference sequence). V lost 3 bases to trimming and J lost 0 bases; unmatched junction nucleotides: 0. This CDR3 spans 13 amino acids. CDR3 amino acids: CASSWDYSYEQYF. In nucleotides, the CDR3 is TGTGCCAGCAGCTGGGACTACTCCTACGAGCAGTACTTC.

The CDR3: CASSWGGGEQFF. The CDR3 coding sequence is TGTGCCAGCAGCTGGGGAGGGGGTGAGCAGTTCTTC. The chain joins TRBV5-6 to TRBJ2-1; a possible D gene is TRBD2 (7 bases). The CDR3 has 12 residues. With 3 bases removed from V and 9 bases from J, the gap between germline ends came to 10 bases. The germline V gene has CDR1 SGHDT and CDR2 YYEEEE.

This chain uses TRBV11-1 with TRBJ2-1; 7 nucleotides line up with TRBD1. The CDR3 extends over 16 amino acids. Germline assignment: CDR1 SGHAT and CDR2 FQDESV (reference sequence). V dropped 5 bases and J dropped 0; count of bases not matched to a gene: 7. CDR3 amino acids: CASSGYRGGSYNEQFF. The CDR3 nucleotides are TGTGCCAGCAGCGGATACAGGGGTGGCTCCTACAATGAGCAGTTCTTC.

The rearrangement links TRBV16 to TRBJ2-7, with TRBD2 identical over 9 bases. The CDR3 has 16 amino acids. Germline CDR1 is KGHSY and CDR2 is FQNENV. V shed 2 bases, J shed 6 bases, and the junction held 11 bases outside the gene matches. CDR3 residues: CASSQTVSGSRLEQYF. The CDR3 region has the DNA TGTGCCAGCAGCCAAACGGTTAGCGGGAGTAGGCTCGAGCAGTACTTC.

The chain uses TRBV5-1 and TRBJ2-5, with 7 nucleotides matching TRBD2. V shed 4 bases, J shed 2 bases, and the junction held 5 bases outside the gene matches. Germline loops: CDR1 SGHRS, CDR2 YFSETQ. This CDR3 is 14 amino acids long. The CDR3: CASSQGTNQETQYF. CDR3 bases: TGCGCCAGCAGCCAAGGGACTAATCAAGAGACCCAGTACTTC.

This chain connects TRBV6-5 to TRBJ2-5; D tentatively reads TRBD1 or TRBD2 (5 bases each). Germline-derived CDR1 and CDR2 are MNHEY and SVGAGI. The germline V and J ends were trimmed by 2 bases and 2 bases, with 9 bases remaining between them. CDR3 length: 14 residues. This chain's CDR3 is CASSYGTLQETQYF. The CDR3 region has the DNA TGTGCCAGCAGTTACGGGACGTTACAAGAGACCCAGTACTTC.

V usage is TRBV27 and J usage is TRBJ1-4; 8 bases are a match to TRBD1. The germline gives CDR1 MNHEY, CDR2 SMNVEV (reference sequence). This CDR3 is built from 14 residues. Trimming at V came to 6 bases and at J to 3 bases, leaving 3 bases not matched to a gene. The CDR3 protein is CASRNRGSNEKLFF. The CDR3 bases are TGTGCCAGCAGGAACAGGGGGTCTAATGAAAAACTGTTTTTT.

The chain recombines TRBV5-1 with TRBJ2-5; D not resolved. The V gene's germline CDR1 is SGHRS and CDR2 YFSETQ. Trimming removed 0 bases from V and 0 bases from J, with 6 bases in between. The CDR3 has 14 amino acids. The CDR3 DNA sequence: TGCGCCAGCAGCTTGGACGGAGACCAAGAGACCCAGTACTTC. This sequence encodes CASSLDGDQETQYF. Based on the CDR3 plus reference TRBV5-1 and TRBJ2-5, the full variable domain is KAGVTQTPRYLIKTRGQQVTLSCSPISGHRSVSWYQQTPGQGLQFLFEYFSETQRNKGNFPGRFSGRQFSNSRSEMNVSTLELGDSALYLCASSLDGDQETQYFGPGTRLLVL.

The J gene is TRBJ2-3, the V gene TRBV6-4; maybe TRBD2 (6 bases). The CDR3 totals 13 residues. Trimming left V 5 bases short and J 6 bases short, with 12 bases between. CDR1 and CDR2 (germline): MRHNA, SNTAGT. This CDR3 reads CASSRLGSDTQYF. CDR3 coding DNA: TGTGCCAGCAGTCGACTAGGGTCGGATACGCAGTATTTT.

The CDR3 coding sequence is TGTGCCAGCACTCCTACTAGCGGGAGATACAATGAGCAGTTCTTC. Translation: CASTPTSGRYNEQFF. The chain uses TRBV9 and TRBJ2-1, with 11 bases that match TRBD2. The V and J ends lost 6 bases and 4 bases, in that order; junction bases with no gene match: 6. Germline-derived CDR1 and CDR2 are SGDLS and YYNGEE. CDR3 size: 15 residues.

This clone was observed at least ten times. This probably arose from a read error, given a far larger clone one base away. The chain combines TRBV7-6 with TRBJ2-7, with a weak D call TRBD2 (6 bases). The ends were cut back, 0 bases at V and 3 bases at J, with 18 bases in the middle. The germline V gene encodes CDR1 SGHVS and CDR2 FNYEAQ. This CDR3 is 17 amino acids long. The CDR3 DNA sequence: TGTGCCAGCAGCTTAGCGGGGGGTTTGGGCGGGTACTACGAGCAGTACTTC. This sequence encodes CASSLAGGLGGYYEQYF.

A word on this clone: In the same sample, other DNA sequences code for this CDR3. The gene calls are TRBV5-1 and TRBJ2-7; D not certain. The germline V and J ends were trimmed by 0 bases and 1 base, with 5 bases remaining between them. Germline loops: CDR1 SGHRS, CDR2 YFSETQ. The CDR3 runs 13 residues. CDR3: CASSLGASYEQYV. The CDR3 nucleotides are TGCGCCAGCAGCTTGGGAGCATCCTACGAGCAGTACGTC.

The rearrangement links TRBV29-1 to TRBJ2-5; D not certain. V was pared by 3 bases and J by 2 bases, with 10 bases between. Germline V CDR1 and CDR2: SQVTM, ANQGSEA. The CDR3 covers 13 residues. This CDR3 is CSVDFQTQETQYF. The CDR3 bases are TGCAGCGTTGATTTTCAGACACAAGAGACCCAGTACTTC.

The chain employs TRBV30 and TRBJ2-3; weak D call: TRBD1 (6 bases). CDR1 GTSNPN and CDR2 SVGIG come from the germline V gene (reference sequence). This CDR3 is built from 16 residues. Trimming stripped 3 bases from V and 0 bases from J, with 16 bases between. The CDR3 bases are TGTGCCTGGAGCCCCCCCTGGACAGAAAGCACAGATACGCAGTATTTT. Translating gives CAWSPPWTESTDTQYF.

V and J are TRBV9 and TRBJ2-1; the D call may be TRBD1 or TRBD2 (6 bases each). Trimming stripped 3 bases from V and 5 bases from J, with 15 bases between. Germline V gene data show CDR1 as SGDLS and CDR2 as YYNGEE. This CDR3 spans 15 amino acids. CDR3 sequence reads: CASSGTGRPHNEQFF. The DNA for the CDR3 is TGTGCCAGCAGCGGTACAGGGAGGCCACACAATGAGCAGTTCTTC.

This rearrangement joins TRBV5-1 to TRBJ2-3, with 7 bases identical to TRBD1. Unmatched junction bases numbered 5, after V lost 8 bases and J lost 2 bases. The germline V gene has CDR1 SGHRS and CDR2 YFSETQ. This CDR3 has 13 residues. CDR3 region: CASRQGSTDTQYF. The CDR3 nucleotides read TGCGCCAGTCGACAGGGTTCCACAGATACGCAGTATTTT. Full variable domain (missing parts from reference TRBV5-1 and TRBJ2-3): KAGVTQTPRYLIKTRGQQVTLSCSPISGHRSVSWYQQTPGQGLQFLFEYFSETQRNKGNFPGRFSGRQFSNSRSEMNVSTLELGDSALYLCASRQGSTDTQYFGPGTRLTVL.

CDR3 protein: CASPEAQHF. As DNA, the CDR3 is TGTGCCAGCCCTGAAGCCCAGCATTTT. The gene calls are TRBV14 and TRBJ1-5; D remains unclear. Germline V gene lookup returns CDR1 SGHDN and CDR2 FVKESK. With 8 bases removed from V and 11 bases from J, the gap between germline ends came to 7 bases. This CDR3 is built from 9 residues.

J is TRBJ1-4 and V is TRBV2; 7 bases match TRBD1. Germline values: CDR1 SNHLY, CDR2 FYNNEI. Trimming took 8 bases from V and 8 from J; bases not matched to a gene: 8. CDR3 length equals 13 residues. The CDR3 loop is CASGTTGEEKLFF. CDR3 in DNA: TGTGCCAGCGGAACAACAGGGGAGGAAAAACTGTTTTTT.

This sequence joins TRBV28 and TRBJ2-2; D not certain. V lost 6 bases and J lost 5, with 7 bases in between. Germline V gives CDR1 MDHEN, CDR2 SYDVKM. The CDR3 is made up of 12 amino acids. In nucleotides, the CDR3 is TGTGCCAGCAGGGAGTCAACCGGGGAGCTGTTTTTT. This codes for CASRESTGELFF.